The T cell receptor beta chain described here comes from a study of Ad26.COV2.S vaccination and SARS-CoV-2 variants. The study, taken as a whole, reports: It is possible that the TCR breadth and depth analyses underestimated the total T cell responses. Placebo recipients and vaccine recipients were similar in non-spike TCR breadth. Those who received the vaccine showed greater spike-specific TCR breadth than those given placebo.

V lost 3 bases to trimming and J lost 6 bases; unmatched junction nucleotides: 8. Germline CDR1 is LGHNA and CDR2 is YSLEER. This CDR3 region has 15 residues. As for this clone: Its matching antigen is unknown.

The treatment: around 19 received Ad26.COV2.S at low or high dose, single or two shots; several received placebo; per-sample allocation not given. Sampling was done on day 63 after the first vaccine or placebo injection. The table came from immunoSEQ multiplex PCR; TCRdb's copy has only in-frame clones and leaves some out. The sample has a few hundred thousand clones; around 85% are singletons. The J gene is TRBJ1-2, the V gene TRBV4-3; TRBD1 aligns across 9 bases. The sample consisted of peripheral blood, taken in a trial of Ad26.COV2.S vaccine versus placebo. This clonotype was sampled from a person aged 18-65 years who received the Ad26.COV2.S COVID-19 vaccine or a placebo. CDR3 residues: CASSQYGDRANGYTF. CDR3 nucleotide sequence: TGCGCCAGCAGCCAGTATGGGGACAGGGCAAATGGCTACACCTTC.